This entry concerns a single TCR beta chain. Its antigen remains unidentified. After constant-region reverse-primer amplification, full-length variable regions underwent semi-nested PCR with Nested Universal Primer A. MiXCR, applied by TCRdb to the 5' RACE reads, yields one record per CDR3 protein. This sample has around 57,000 distinct CDR3 sequences; roughly 28% occur once, and the top ten carry more than 3%. Findings and limits, study-wide: The TCR gene usage of tumor memory CD4+ T cells clustered together with blood and lymph node memory CD4+ cells and with lymph node naive CD4+ cells. Greatest tumor Treg TCR overlap was with tumor naive CD4+ cells.

Memory CD4+ cells were defined as CD4+CD45RO+CD25-. Germline lookup yields CDR1 SGHTA and CDR2 FQGTGA. CDR3 length equals 15 residues. V lost 4 bases and J 7 bases, leaving 16 bases between the germline ends. The chain links TRBV7-3 to TRBJ2-2, with unresolved D. The clonotype was recovered from a female donor with breast cancer. Sequenced input: tumor-infiltrating memory CD4+ T cells sorted from the breast tumor. Subset of the sample: memory CD4+ T cells, CD4+CD45RO+CD25-. CDR3 in amino acids: CASSSRTGGVGELFF. The DNA of the CDR3 is TGTGCCAGCAGCTCCCGGACGGGTGGGGTCGGGGAGCTGTTTTTT.